The rows below give T cell receptor beta chains drawn from one sample of a study of blood T cell repertoires in COVID-19. Profiling relied on immunoSEQ multiplex PCR, and the TCRdb table lists in-frame clones only, not all of them. The data contain about 250,000 clones, approximately 85% of them singletons. Sequences were obtained from peripheral blood. These receptor sequences come from a man over 45 with active or convalescent COVID-19. CDR3s include the opening cysteine and the closing phenylalanine or tryptophan. A D gene is named only where the DNA matches it firmly.

>NA|TRBV30
CAWSRTVWNTEAFF
>NA|TRBV18
CASTDGGASSYNSPLHF
>TRBD1|TRBV6-5
CASSYEGANSPLHF
>NA|TRBV5-4
CASSSRTRGKVDTQYF
>NA|TRBV3-1/TRBV3-2
CASSQGSSYNSPLHF
>NA|TRBV4-1
CASSRQGLVSSGELFF
>NA|TRBV12-3/TRBV12-4
CASSFRETQYF
>NA|TRBV28
CASSSNEKLFF
>NA|TRBV9
CASNQGTGNEQFF
>NA|TRBV5-5
CASTLAPSGNYGYTF
>TRBD1|TRBV18
CASSPGQGRIGGSNQPQHF
>NA|TRBV5-4
CASSPGLQGHEQYF
>TRBD1|TRBV29-1
CSVENRGNEQYF
>NA|TRBV5-1
CASSLAGSTDTQYF
>NA|TRBV9
CASLGRTDTQYF
>TRBD2|TRBV18
CASSPGLADNEQFF
>TRBD1|TRBV2
CATATGASNEQFF
>TRBD2|TRBV7-8
CASSEIAGGSYEQYF
>NA|TRBV10-2
CASSEGVRVIVGTEAFF
>TRBD2|TRBV25-1
CASSTVGGAQYF
>NA|TRBV27
CASSPRGRVANTEAFF
>NA|TRBV4-2
CASSQNRNQGGYGYTF
>NA|TRBV5-4
CASSPDSSSSGNTIYF
>NA|TRBV3-1/TRBV3-2
CASSRDFTEDEQFF
>NA|TRBV10-2
CASREDSEAFF
>NA|TRBV28
CASSGLGTDTQYF
>TRBD2|TRBV11-3
CASSSGTSGVDEQFF
>NA|TRBV28
CASSFSRGRSEKLFF
>TRBD1|TRBV6-1
CASSGRDRGLFGEAFF
>TRBD1|TRBV12-3/TRBV12-4
CASSSGGYEQYF
>TRBD1|TRBV19
CATRDRGISPLHF
>NA|TRBV7-9
CASSTHSNQNTEAFF